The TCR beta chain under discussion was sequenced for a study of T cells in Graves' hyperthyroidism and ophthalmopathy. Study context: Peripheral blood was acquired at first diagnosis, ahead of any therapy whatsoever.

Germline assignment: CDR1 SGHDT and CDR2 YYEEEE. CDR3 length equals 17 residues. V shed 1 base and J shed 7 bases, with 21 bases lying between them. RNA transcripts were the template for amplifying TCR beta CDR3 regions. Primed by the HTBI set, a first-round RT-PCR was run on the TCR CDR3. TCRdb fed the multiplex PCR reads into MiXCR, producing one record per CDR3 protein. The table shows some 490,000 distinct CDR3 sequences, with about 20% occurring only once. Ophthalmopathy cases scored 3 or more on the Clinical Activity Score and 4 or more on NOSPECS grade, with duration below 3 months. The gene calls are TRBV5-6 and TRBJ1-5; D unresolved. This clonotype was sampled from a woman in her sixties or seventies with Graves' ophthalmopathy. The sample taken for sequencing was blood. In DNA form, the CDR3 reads TGTGCCAGCAGCTTGTCCGCGATAGGGTCGTATGAGCAGCCCCAGCATTTT. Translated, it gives CASSLSAIGSYEQPQHF.